These 17 T cell receptor beta chains were sequenced from one sample in a study of long-term antiretroviral therapy in people with HIV. It was version v3.0 of the immunoSEQ assay that was run at survey level. The assay was immunoSEQ multiplex PCR, and TCRdb's table has in-frame clones only and misses some. The sample has fewer than 45,000 clones, about 95% seen once. This specimen was unsorted PBMCs, taken 3.7 years after starting antiretroviral therapy. The receptors derive from a woman aged 45-59 years with HIV.

The chain uses TRBV4-2 and TRBJ2-7; 9 positions agree with TRBD1. Looked up from germline, CDR1 is LGHNA and CDR2 is YNFKEQ. CDR3 length: 14 amino acids. J lost 4 bases, V lost 1 base, and 2 bases had no gene match. The CDR3: CASSQGQGVYEQYF. Written as DNA, the CDR3 is TGTGCCAGCAGCCAAGGACAGGGGGTATACGAGCAGTACTTC.

The J gene is TRBJ2-3, the V gene TRBV29-1; the match to TRBD1 covers 7 bases. Looked up from germline, CDR1 is SQVTM and CDR2 is ANQGSEA. Losses at the gene ends were 5 bases for V and 6 bases for J; bases not matched to a gene: 14. CDR3 length equals 15 residues. This CDR3 is CSVIDRVGVGDTQYF. CDR3 DNA: TGCAGCGTTATTGACAGGGTTGGGGTTGGGGATACGCAGTATTTT.

A single count supports this clone. The chain carries TRBV7-2 and TRBJ1-1; TRBD1 matches 8 bases. CDR1 and CDR2 from the germline V gene are SGHTA and FQGNSA. The CDR3 contains 15 residues. Losses at the gene ends were 4 bases for V and 1 base for J; bases not matched to a gene: 5. The DNA of the CDR3 is TGTGCCAGCAGCTATTCCGGGACAGGGAACACTGAAGCTTTCTTT. Residues: CASSYSGTGNTEAFF.

V gene TRBV5-4 combines with J gene TRBJ1-6; no clear D. Per the germline V gene, CDR1 is SGHNT and CDR2 is YYREEE (reference sequence). This CDR3 comprises 15 residues. V was shortened by 2 bases and J by 7 bases, with 13 bases between the two germline ends. This CDR3 reads CASSFATTTNSPLHF. DNA of the CDR3: TGTGCCAGCAGCTTCGCGACCACAACAAATTCACCCCTCCACTTT. The whole variable domain, filled in from reference TRBV5-4 and TRBJ1-6, reads ETGVTQSPTHLIKTRGQQVTLRCSSQSGHNTVSWYQQALGQGPQFIFQYYREEENGRGNFPPRFSGLQFPNYSSELNVNALELDDSALYLCASSFATTTNSPLHFGNGTRLTVT.

This chain joins TRBV4-2 and TRBJ2-7, with D possibly being TRBD1 (6 bases). Germline CDR1 reads LGHNA; CDR2 reads YNFKEQ. V lost 1 base and J lost 0, with 10 bases in between. The CDR3 has 15 residues. CDR3 region: CASSQALDSSYEQYF. For the CDR3, the DNA is TGTGCCAGCAGCCAAGCTCTGGACAGCTCCTACGAGCAGTACTTC.

V and J are TRBV2 and TRBJ1-2; 7 bases are shared with TRBD1. CDR1 SNHLY and CDR2 FYNNEI come from the germline V gene. The ends lost 2 bases at V and 8 bases at J; junction bases unmatched: 8. The CDR3 is made up of 14 amino acids. The CDR3 nucleotides are TGTGCCAGCAGTGAATCCGGACAGGCGCCCGGCTACACCTTC. This encodes CASSESGQAPGYTF.

This clone was counted a few times. The chain employs TRBV10-1 and TRBJ2-7, with D possibly TRBD2 on 5 matching bases. CDR1 and CDR2 (germline): WNHNN, SYGVQD (reference sequence). This CDR3 spans 13 amino acids. V lost 6 bases, J lost 6 bases, and 15 bases lay in between. The CDR3 bases are TGCGCCAGCAGCGCAGGAGGAGAAGGCGAGCAGTACTTC. Protein product: CASSAGGEGEQYF.

This clone was recorded once. This sequence joins TRBV5-4 and TRBJ1-1; D ambiguous. The ends were cut back, 4 bases at V and 0 bases at J, with 10 bases in the middle. Germline CDR1 and CDR2: SGHNT and YYREEE (reference sequence). The CDR3 totals 14 residues. The CDR3 coding sequence is TGTGCCAGCAGCAAGTTCAGCATGAACACTGAAGCTTTCTTT. Translation: CASSKFSMNTEAFF.

This sequence joins TRBV30 and TRBJ1-5, with D possibly TRBD1 on 5 matching bases. V was trimmed by 0 bases and J by 5 bases, leaving 17 bases between them. Germline V gene sequence: CDR1 GTSNPN, CDR2 SVGIG (reference sequence). The CDR3 consists of 16 residues. In nucleotides, the CDR3 is TGTGCCTGGAGTGTACGGGGACCCCAAGGGGATCAGCCCCAGCATTTT. The encoded protein is CAWSVRGPQGDQPQHF.

This clone was seen just once. The chain is built from TRBV7-9 and TRBJ2-1; the match to TRBD2 covers 13 bases. CDR1 is SEHNR and CDR2 is FQNEAQ in the germline V gene (reference sequence). J lost 5 bases, V lost 6 bases, and 4 bases had no gene match. The CDR3 runs to 15 residues. CDR3 coding DNA: TGTGCCAGCAGTCTACTAGCGGGGGGGAACAATGAGCAGTTCTTC. Translated: CASSLLAGGNNEQFF.

The rearrangement uses TRBV14 and TRBJ1-1; D is possibly TRBD1 (6 bases). Trimming shortened V by 4 bases and J by 1 base, and 13 bases separated the two germline ends. Germline CDR1 reads SGHDN; CDR2 reads FVKESK. CDR3 length: 15 residues. CDR3 DNA sequence: TGTGCCAGCAGCCCACAGGGACGTCGGAACACTGAAGCTTTCTTT. Translation gives CASSPQGRRNTEAFF.

The V call is TRBV11-2, the J call TRBJ2-3; 14 nucleotides match TRBD2. Trimming removed 5 bases from V and 4 bases from J; junction bases left unmatched: 5. This CDR3 has 16 amino acids. CDR1 is SGHAT and CDR2 is FQNNGV in the germline V gene. CDR3 in DNA: TGTGCCAGCAGCGCAGGACTAGCGGGGGGATCAGATACGCAGTATTTT. Its protein is CASSAGLAGGSDTQYF.

The chain uses TRBV11-2 and TRBJ2-7; D uncertain. CDR1 is SGHAT, CDR2 FQNNGV, per germline. The V end lost 0 bases, the J end lost 6 bases, and 9 bases lay between the germline ends. CDR3 size: 13 residues. CDR3 coding DNA: TGTGCCAGCAGCTTAGATCTTACGTCCGAGCAGTACTTC. It codes for CASSLDLTSEQYF.

The chain has TRBV10-3 and TRBJ2-6; 7 bases agree with TRBD1. The CDR3 sequence is 16 residues long. J was trimmed by 0 bases and V by 8 bases; bases with no gene match: 7. The germline gives CDR1 ENHRY, CDR2 SYGVKD. This CDR3 is CAIFGQDFSGANVLTF. CDR3 sequence (DNA): TGTGCCATCTTCGGACAGGACTTCTCTGGGGCCAACGTCCTGACTTTC.

The gene calls are TRBV25-1 and TRBJ1-4; no clear D gene. The germline V gene has CDR1 MGHDK and CDR2 SYGVNS. V lost 3 bases to trimming and J lost 10 bases, with 18 bases between them. This CDR3 comprises 15 residues. CDR3 sequence: CASSDLRPIPGKLFF. The CDR3 region has the DNA TGTGCCAGCAGTGATCTTAGACCGATACCAGGAAAACTGTTTTTT.

The chain recombines TRBV7-3 with TRBJ2-2, with D possibly TRBD1 on 5 matching bases. The germline V gene encodes CDR1 SGHTA and CDR2 FQGTGA. Trimming removed 4 bases at V and 1 base at J, with 7 bases between. There are 14 residues in the CDR3. CDR3 sequence reads: CASSSGQNTGELFF. The DNA for the CDR3 is TGTGCCAGCAGCTCCGGACAGAACACCGGGGAGCTGTTTTTT. The full variable domain, rest sourced from reference TRBV7-3 and TRBJ2-2, is GAGVSQTPSNKVTEKGKYVELRCDPISGHTALYWYRQSLGQGPEFLIYFQGTGAADDSGLPNDRFFAVRPEGSVSTLKIQRTERGDSAVYLCASSSGQNTGELFFGEGSRLTVL.

The chain couples TRBV27 to TRBJ1-6; 7 bases align to TRBD1. The CDR3 contains 16 residues. V shed 2 bases, J shed 4 bases, and the junction held 5 bases outside the gene matches. Germline CDR1 MNHEY, CDR2 SMNVEV (reference sequence). CDR3 amino acids: CASSLNLGQYNSPLHF. CDR3 coding DNA: TGTGCCAGCAGTTTAAATTTGGGACAGTATAATTCACCCCTCCACTTT.